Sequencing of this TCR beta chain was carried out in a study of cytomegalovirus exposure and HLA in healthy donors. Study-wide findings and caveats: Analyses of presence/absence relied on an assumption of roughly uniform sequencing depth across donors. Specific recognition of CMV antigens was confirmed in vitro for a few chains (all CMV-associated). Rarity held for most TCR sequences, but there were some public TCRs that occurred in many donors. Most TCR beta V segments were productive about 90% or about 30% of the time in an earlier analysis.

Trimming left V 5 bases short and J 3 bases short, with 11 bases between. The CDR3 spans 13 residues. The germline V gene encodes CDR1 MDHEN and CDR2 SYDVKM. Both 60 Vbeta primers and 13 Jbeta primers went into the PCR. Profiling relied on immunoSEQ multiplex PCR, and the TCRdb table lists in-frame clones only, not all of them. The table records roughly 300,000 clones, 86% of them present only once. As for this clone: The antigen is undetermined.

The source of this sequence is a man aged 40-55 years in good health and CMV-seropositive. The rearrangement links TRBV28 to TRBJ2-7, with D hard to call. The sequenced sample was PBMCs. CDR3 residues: CASSPPPGYEQYF. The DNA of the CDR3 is TGTGCCAGCAGTCCCCCCCCGGGCTACGAGCAGTACTTC.